This section outlines one T cell receptor beta chain sequence together with its context. Its antigen target is currently unknown. No base quality information exists; no much larger clone differs at one position. The data were obtained in a study of early T cells in non-severe SARS-CoV-2 infection listed by TCRdb under 2021. Concerning the study at large: TCR sequencing used bulk RNA from unsorted whole blood, so alpha and beta chains could not be paired.

Study-level results and caveats: VDJdb matching was skewed toward anti-spike CD8 responses and likely underestimated virus-specific expansions, missing private and CD4 specificities.

The library was made by 5' RACE. Sequencer: NextSeq 500. In the TCR library protocol, unique molecular identifiers were attached to individual cDNA molecules to correct for PCR bias and sequencing error. Both TCR alpha and beta chains were sequenced, and tight co-correlation was observed between alpha and beta sequence abundances in each sample. On the authors' methods: Decombinator V4 was used to annotate TCR sequences for V gene, J gene and CDR3. TCRs were defined as expanded if a significant change between any two time points was detected under a Poisson model with p below 0.0001. TCR abundances were normalised to the total number of TCRs sequenced per sample and expressed as counts per million. A search of VDJdb, accessed on 1 November 2021, was run for TCRs annotated to CMV, EBV and SARS-CoV-2, with TCRs annotated for multiple antigens excluded. TCRdb ran its own pipeline on the public reads, namely fastp trimming at Q25 and MiXCR clone calling, and kept in-frame beta chains. Rows matching on CDR3 protein sequence are summarized as one entry with the most common DNA and genes. The authors' filters were not applied to this entry. The sample includes tens of thousands of distinct CDR3 sequences, with 10% to 15% observed a single time. About 4.3% of the sample lies in the top ten.

This was a case-control study nested in a cohort of healthcare workers in London, UK, who had nasopharyngeal swab PCR tests and blood samples taken every week. Between 23 and 31 March 2020, the week of the UK lockdown, healthcare workers were enrolled and then followed up weekly for as long as 16 weeks. Specimen: whole blood. The source of this sequence is an adult who was a healthcare worker with PCR-confirmed SARS-CoV-2 infection or an uninfected control (not recorded which).

The CDR3 protein sequence reads: CASSHDSPLHF. The base sequence is TGTGCCAGCAGTCACGATTCACCCCTCCACTTT. The rearranged segments are TRBV6-6 and TRBJ1-6, with the D gene too uncertain to name. The junction carries 4 bases between V and J, which are trimmed by 5 bases and 8 bases respectively. The germline V gene (reference sequence) sets CDR1 to MNHNY and CDR2 to SVGAGI. The CDR3 runs 11 residues from the cysteine to the phenylalanine. Just the 33-base CDR3 DNA is kept, in frame starting at base 1.